This is a list of T cell receptor beta chains from one sample in a study of T cell changes during pregnancy in multiple sclerosis. The method was immunoSEQ multiplex PCR; TCRdb's version includes in-frame clones alone and lacks a portion of them. Seen here are 50,000 to 60,000 clones, nearly 95% observed once, and the top ten hold approximately 0.27%. The material sequenced was CD4+ T cells from peripheral blood mononuclear cells, taken in the second trimester of pregnancy. The receptor source for this set is a female donor with multiple sclerosis, enrolled in a pregnancy study. Both conserved end residues are part of each CDR3. A D gene is named only where the DNA matches it firmly. For some rows the clone size is stated as once, few or many, or as a class when expanded; others skip it.

V gene	clone size	J gene	D gene	CDR3 protein	CDR3 DNA
TRBV18	-	TRBJ2-6	-	CASSQIQQGAGANVLTF	TGTGCCAGCTCACAAATACAACAGGGAGCTGGGGCCAACGTCCTGACTTTC
TRBV5-1	-	TRBJ2-2	TRBD2	CASSLSGNRNTGELFF	TGCGCCAGCAGCTTGAGCGGGAACAGGAACACCGGGGAGCTGTTTTTT
TRBV5-1	-	TRBJ2-5	TRBD2	CASSWSGGAMETQYF	TGCGCCAGCAGCTGGAGCGGGGGGGCAATGGAGACCCAGTACTTC
TRBV5-6	-	TRBJ2-5	-	CANSLRGGETQYF	TGTGCCAACAGCTTGCGGGGTGGAGAGACCCAGTACTTC
TRBV11-3	-	TRBJ2-2	-	CASSSPRTGELFF	TGTGCCAGCAGCTCCCCCAGGACCGGGGAGCTGTTTTTT
TRBV27	-	TRBJ1-1	-	CASISRNTEAFF	TGTGCCAGCATATCTAGGAACACTGAAGCTTTCTTT
TRBV4-2	-	TRBJ1-4	-	CASSQVGGEGEKLFF	TGTGCCAGCAGCCAAGTGGGGGGGGAGGGGGAAAAACTGTTTTTT
TRBV4-1	-	TRBJ2-3	TRBD1	CASEGTGGRTDTQYF	TGCGCCAGCGAGGGGACAGGGGGACGGACAGATACGCAGTATTTT
TRBV7-3	-	TRBJ1-6	TRBD1	CASRPGTGSNSPLHF	TGTGCCAGCAGACCCGGGACAGGGTCCAATTCACCCCTCCACTTT
TRBV2	-	TRBJ2-6	-	CASSDLQGLSTLRANVLTF	TGTGCCAGCAGTGATCTACAGGGTCTCTCTACTCTGAGGGCCAACGTCCTGACTTTC
TRBV2	-	TRBJ1-5	-	CASMRAPDGNQPQHF	TGTGCCAGCATGAGGGCTCCCGATGGGAATCAGCCCCAGCATTTT
TRBV6-5	-	TRBJ2-7	-	CASSYSLIRSSYEQYF	TGTGCCAGCAGTTACTCGTTGATAAGGAGCTCCTACGAGCAGTACTTC
TRBV7-9	-	TRBJ1-1	-	CASSLGPSVNTEAFF	TGTGCCAGCAGCTTAGGCCCCTCGGTGAACACTGAAGCTTTCTTT
TRBV7-3	-	TRBJ2-1	TRBD2	CASSPIGRIAGGWDEQFF	TGTGCCAGCAGCCCCATAGGGAGGATAGCGGGGGGCTGGGATGAGCAGTTCTTC
TRBV5-6	-	TRBJ1-4	TRBD1	CASSLAGQGREKLFF	TGTGCCAGCAGCTTGGCGGGACAGGGAAGGGAAAAACTGTTTTTT
TRBV6-5	-	TRBJ2-7	-	CASSTRPGVYEQYF	TGTGCCAGCTCGACGCGGCCAGGGGTCTACGAGCAGTACTTC
TRBV11-2	-	TRBJ1-2	TRBD1	CASRTGQGDGYTF	TGTGCCAGCAGGACCGGACAGGGGGACGGCTACACCTTC
TRBV6-1	-	TRBJ1-2	-	CASSEPGNNYGYTF	TGTGCCAGCAGTGAACCGGGGAATAACTATGGCTACACCTTC
TRBV5-1	few	TRBJ1-4	-	CASSSGRTNEKLFF	TGCGCCAGCAGCTCCGGGAGGACTAATGAAAAACTGTTTTTT
TRBV7-7	-	TRBJ2-3	-	CASSPRDTDTQYF	TGTGCTAGCAGCCCCAGGGACACAGATACGCAGTATTTT
TRBV4-1	-	TRBJ1-1	-	CASTHLPSLNTEAFF	TGCGCCAGCACCCACCTACCCTCCTTGAACACTGAAGCTTTCTTT
TRBV19	-	TRBJ2-7	TRBD1	CASSIGKGTGIYEQYF	TGTGCCAGTAGTATAGGTAAAGGGACAGGAATCTACGAGCAGTACTTC
TRBV11-2	-	TRBJ2-1	-	CASSLREAPYNEQFF	TGTGCCAGCAGCTTAAGGGAGGCCCCCTACAATGAGCAGTTCTTC
TRBV7-9	-	TRBJ1-4	TRBD1	CASSSRGRNEKLFF	TGTGCCAGCAGCTCCAGGGGGCGGAATGAAAAACTGTTTTTT
TRBV6-5	-	TRBJ2-7	TRBD2	CASSSPGLAGYEQYF	TGTGCCAGCAGTTCCCCGGGACTAGCTGGATACGAGCAGTACTTC
TRBV14	once	TRBJ1-1	-	CASSQKTGMNTEAFF	TGTGCCAGCAGCCAAAAAACAGGGATGAACACTGAAGCTTTCTTT
TRBV6-1	-	TRBJ1-3	-	CASTHSGNTIYF	TGTGCCAGCACCCACTCTGGAAACACCATATATTTT
TRBV7-9	once	TRBJ1-2	-	CASSLAGYGYTF	TGTGCCAGCAGCCTCGCCGGGTATGGCTACACCTTC
TRBV5-4	-	TRBJ2-2	-	CASSLASEYTGELFF	TGTGCCAGCAGCTTGGCCAGCGAGTACACCGGGGAGCTGTTTTTT
TRBV6-5	-	TRBJ2-7	TRBD1	CASRDRGPYEQYF	TGTGCCAGTAGGGACAGGGGACCCTACGAGCAGTACTTC
TRBV19	-	TRBJ2-3	TRBD2	CASSPRTSLDTQYF	TGTGCCAGTAGTCCTCGGACTAGTCTGGATACGCAGTATTTT
TRBV19	-	TRBJ2-5	TRBD2	CASSIASGGQETQYF	TGTGCCAGTAGTATAGCTAGCGGGGGGCAAGAGACCCAGTACTTC
TRBV10-3	-	TRBJ1-6	-	CAISEPNGALHF	TGTGCCATCAGTGAACCCAACGGGGCCCTCCACTTT
TRBV7-9	few	TRBJ2-5	TRBD1	CASSRKTGFAETQYF	TGTGCCAGCAGCCGTAAGACAGGGTTTGCGGAGACCCAGTACTTC
TRBV9	-	TRBJ1-1	-	CASSKQGSGNMNTEAFF	TGTGCCAGCAGCAAACAGGGAAGTGGGAACATGAACACTGAAGCTTTCTTT
TRBV9	few	TRBJ1-1	-	CASSVRDSGAEAFF	TGTGCCAGCAGCGTACGCGATTCGGGAGCTGAAGCTTTCTTT
TRBV11-2	-	TRBJ1-2	TRBD1	CASSLGQGGGGYTF	TGTGCCAGCAGCTTGGGACAGGGTGGTGGTGGCTACACCTTC
TRBV5-4	-	TRBJ1-4	-	CASSYRTVSVNEKLFF	TGTGCCAGCAGCTATAGGACAGTAAGCGTAAATGAAAAACTGTTTTTT
TRBV7-9	-	TRBJ2-1	TRBD2	CASSLPLAGGIYNEQFF	TGTGCCAGCAGCTTACCCCTAGCGGGGGGGATTTACAATGAGCAGTTCTTC
TRBV6-5	-	TRBJ1-2	-	CASSNTQFSYGYTF	TGTGCCAGCAGTAACACCCAGTTCAGCTATGGCTACACCTTC
TRBV6-5	-	TRBJ2-3	TRBD2	CASSYSGLAATDTQYF	TGTGCCAGCAGTTACTCGGGTCTAGCGGCCACAGATACGCAGTATTTT
TRBV9	-	TRBJ1-2	TRBD1	CASSVALGTALYGYTF	TGTGCCAGCAGCGTAGCTCTAGGGACAGCGTTATATGGCTACACCTTC
TRBV5-1	-	TRBJ2-7	-	CASSGRGPALYEQYF	TGCGCCAGCAGTGGCAGGGGCCCAGCTCTATACGAGCAGTACTTC
TRBV5-4	-	TRBJ2-2	TRBD2	CASRTGTSKNTGELFF	TGTGCCAGCAGAACCGGGACTAGTAAGAACACCGGGGAGCTGTTTTTT
TRBV19	-	TRBJ2-4	-	CASSAGTKNIQYF	TGTGCCAGTAGTGCGGGGACCAAAAACATTCAGTACTTC
TRBV20-1	-	TRBJ1-2	-	CSARVGNGYTF	TGCAGTGCTAGAGTCGGGAATGGCTACACCTTC
TRBV11-3	-	TRBJ2-1	TRBD1	CASSLVGGVAYNEQFF	TGTGCCAGCAGCTTAGTAGGGGGCGTTGCCTACAATGAGCAGTTCTTC
TRBV7-9	once	TRBJ2-7	TRBD2	CASSPRTGLAGAYEQYF	TGTGCCAGCAGCCCCCGCACAGGACTAGCGGGGGCCTACGAGCAGTACTTC
TRBV7-9	few	TRBJ1-1	-	CASSPMTGNTEAFF	TGTGCCAGCAGCCCTATGACAGGGAACACTGAAGCTTTCTTT
TRBV10-3	-	TRBJ1-5	-	CAISESRDSNQPQHF	TGTGCCATCAGTGAAAGCAGGGATAGCAATCAGCCCCAGCATTTT